This is a list of T cell receptor beta chains from one sample in a study of blood T cells in healthy people across ages. Each CDR3 protein gets one entry after TCRdb re-called the 5' RACE reads with MiXCR. The table records about 570,000 distinct CDR3 sequences, 25% to 30% of them present only once. Material for sequencing was blood. These receptors all come from a woman aged 70 to 79 in good health. Both conserved end residues are part of each CDR3. The D gene is left open where the match is weak. Part of the rows lack a size; the others show once, few, many or a class for expanded clones.

V gene: TRBV11-2
D gene: TRBD1
J gene: TRBJ2-3
clone size: few
CDR3 DNA: TGTGCCAGCAGCATAAACAGGGGGTACAGGGTTACAGATACGCAGTATTTT
CDR3 protein: CASSINRGYRVTDTQYF

V gene: TRBV20-1
D gene: -
J gene: TRBJ1-3
clone size: -
CDR3 DNA: TGCAGTGCTTTCTCCTCTGGAAACACCATATATTTT
CDR3 protein: CSAFSSGNTIYF

V gene: TRBV2
D gene: -
J gene: TRBJ2-1
clone size: -
CDR3 DNA: TGTGCCAGCAGCTCCCAGTTCTTC
CDR3 protein: CASSSQFF

V gene: TRBV28
D gene: -
J gene: TRBJ2-7
clone size: many
CDR3 DNA: TGTGCCAGCAGCCACCAGCGAGGAACAGCTAGCTACGAGCAGTACTTC
CDR3 protein: CASSHQRGTASYEQYF

V gene: TRBV19
D gene: -
J gene: TRBJ1-2
clone size: -
CDR3 DNA: TGTGCCAGTAGTGGGACGTATGTGGTGAACTATGGCTACACCTTC
CDR3 protein: CASSGTYVVNYGYTF

V gene: TRBV24-1
D gene: TRBD1
J gene: TRBJ2-3
clone size: -
CDR3 DNA: TGTGCCACCAGCCTATTCCAAGGGGGCTCTGAAGATACGCAGTATTTT
CDR3 protein: CATSLFQGGSEDTQYF

V gene: TRBV20-1
D gene: TRBD2
J gene: TRBJ2-7
clone size: once
CDR3 DNA: TGCAGTGGGGTTGAGCGGGGGGCTTCCTACGAGCAGTACTTC
CDR3 protein: CSGVERGASYEQYF

V gene: TRBV25-1
D gene: -
J gene: TRBJ2-2
clone size: -
CDR3 DNA: TGTGCCAGCATTGGACAGCACACCGGGGAGCTGTTTTTT
CDR3 protein: CASIGQHTGELFF

V gene: TRBV4-3
D gene: -
J gene: TRBJ1-2
clone size: few
CDR3 DNA: TGCGCCAGCAGCCACGAATGGAAGGGAGGGAACTATGGCTACACCTTC
CDR3 protein: CASSHEWKGGNYGYTF

V gene: TRBV7-3
D gene: -
J gene: TRBJ1-1
clone size: -
CDR3 DNA: TGTGCCAGCGGCGCCTCAGGGGATACTGAAGCTTTCTTT
CDR3 protein: CASGASGDTEAFF

V gene: TRBV28
D gene: -
J gene: TRBJ1-1
clone size: -
CDR3 DNA: TGTGCCAGCAGGTCGACAGCGAACACTGAAGCTTTCTTT
CDR3 protein: CASRSTANTEAFF

V gene: TRBV7-2
D gene: -
J gene: TRBJ2-7
clone size: few
CDR3 DNA: TGTGCCAGCAGGGCAGAGTCCTACGAGCGGTACTTC
CDR3 protein: CASRAESYERYF

V gene: TRBV7-7
D gene: -
J gene: TRBJ1-5
clone size: -
CDR3 DNA: TGTGCTAGCAGCGCGCCCACGCCACATTTT
CDR3 protein: CASSAPTPHF

V gene: TRBV20-1
D gene: -
J gene: TRBJ1-6
clone size: few
CDR3 DNA: TGCAGTGCCCACTCGGCCCAGGGCCCTGGCTCACCCCTCCACTTT
CDR3 protein: CSAHSAQGPGSPLHF

V gene: TRBV10-3
D gene: TRBD1
J gene: TRBJ2-7
clone size: few
CDR3 DNA: TGTGCCATCAGTCTAGGACAGGACTACGAGCAGTACTTC
CDR3 protein: CAISLGQDYEQYF

V gene: TRBV13
D gene: -
J gene: TRBJ1-6
clone size: many
CDR3 DNA: TGTGCCAGCAGACCTCCGGACAGCTCCTATAATTCACCCCTCCACTTT
CDR3 protein: CASRPPDSSYNSPLHF

V gene: TRBV7-9
D gene: TRBD2
J gene: TRBJ2-7
clone size: -
CDR3 DNA: TGTGCCAGCAGCTTAGACGGTCTAGCGGGGGGGCCCTACGAGCAGTACTTC
CDR3 protein: CASSLDGLAGGPYEQYF

V gene: TRBV15
D gene: -
J gene: TRBJ1-1
clone size: -
CDR3 DNA: TGTGCCACCAGCAGAGAGTCGGGGGGCGGCACTGAAGCTTTCTTT
CDR3 protein: CATSRESGGGTEAFF